These 20 T cell receptor beta chains were sequenced from one sample in a study of shared clonotypes between healthy human individuals (TCRdb year 2020). The receptor library was made with the immunoSEQ multiplex PCR assay. TCRdb mirrors the immuneACCESS table, restricted to in-frame sequences. Some clones are absent from its copies; in checked studies, under half trace to an unresolved V gene, and the reason for the others is unknown. In all, the sample holds 2 million to 2.5 million clones, and around 96% of those were seen once. The ten largest clones represent 0.85% to 1.2% of the sample. CD8 naive samples were obtained by positive selection for CCR7 among CD45RO-negative cells, yielding a CD45RA+CCR7+ population from which TemRA cells were excluded. Sequencing was performed on naive CD8+ T cells sorted from blood. Reading the label with the study, this specimen's cell subset or site is: CD45RA+CCR7+. All receptors derive from a man in his late teens or twenties in good health.

The J gene is TRBJ2-2, the V gene TRBV19, with 14 bases fitting TRBD2. V lost 6 bases to trimming and J lost 3 bases; unmatched junction nucleotides: 3. In germline, CDR1 is LNHDA, CDR2 SQIVND (reference sequence). The CDR3 extends over 16 amino acids. CDR3 nucleotide sequence: TGTGCCAGTAGGCGGACTAGCGGGGGGTACACCGGGGAGCTGTTTTTT. Residues: CASRRTSGGYTGELFF. Using reference TRBV19 and TRBJ2-2 for the parts outside the CDR3, the full variable domain is DGGITQSPKYLFRKEGQNVTLSCEQNLNHDAMYWYRQDPGQGLRLIYYSQIVNDFQKGDIAEGYSVSREKKESFPLTVTSAQKNPTAFYLCASRRTSGGYTGELFFGEGSRLTVL.

The chain has TRBV6-6 and TRBJ2-7, with TRBD1 matching over 7 bases. The CDR3 runs 16 residues. With 2 bases clipped from V and 0 bases from J, the junction kept 7 bases outside the gene matches. CDR1 is MNHNY, CDR2 SVGAGI, per germline (reference sequence). CDR3 in amino acids: CASSYPQTGSSYEQYF. The DNA of the CDR3 is TGTGCCAGCAGTTACCCACAGACAGGGAGCTCCTACGAGCAGTACTTC.

The rearrangement uses TRBV19 and TRBJ1-3, with D possibly TRBD1 on 6 matching bases. Germline CDR1 reads LNHDA; CDR2 reads SQIVND (reference sequence). The CDR3 totals 14 residues. V lost 6 bases to trimming and J lost 1 base, with 10 bases between them. CDR3 sequence reads: CASSQGSSGNTIYF. The CDR3 DNA reads as TGTGCCAGTAGCCAGGGGAGTTCTGGAAACACCATATATTTT.

The chain links TRBV19 to TRBJ2-1, with TRBD2 as a possible D gene (5 bases). Trimming cost V 4 bases and J 8 bases, with 9 bases left between them. CDR1 is LNHDA and CDR2 is SQIVND in the germline V gene (reference sequence). This CDR3 contains 12 residues. Here the CDR3 reads CASSTWGDEQFF. The CDR3 DNA is TGTGCCAGTAGTACTTGGGGAGATGAGCAGTTCTTC. The full variable domain, in which reference TRBV19 and TRBJ2-1 provide the parts outside the CDR3, is DGGITQSPKYLFRKEGQNVTLSCEQNLNHDAMYWYRQDPGQGLRLIYYSQIVNDFQKGDIAEGYSVSREKKESFPLTVTSAQKNPTAFYLCASSTWGDEQFFGPGTRLTVL.

The chain carries TRBV4-1 and TRBJ1-2, with D uncertain. This CDR3 spans 14 amino acids. Per the germline V gene, CDR1 is MGHRA and CDR2 is YSYEKL. Trimming took off 0 bases at V and 4 bases at J, with 9 bases between the two ends. The CDR3 DNA sequence: TGCGCCAGCAGCCAAGAATCCCAGCTCTATGGCTACACCTTC. Translated, it gives CASSQESQLYGYTF.

The gene calls are TRBV6-1 and TRBJ2-2; 9 positions agree with TRBD2. V gave up 6 bases and J gave up 4 bases; unmatched junction bases: 3. The germline CDR1 and CDR2 sequences are MNHNS and SASEGT. The CDR3 has 14 amino acids. The CDR3 sequence is CASSPAGGTGELFF. CDR3 in DNA: TGTGCCAGCAGCCCAGCGGGGGGCACCGGGGAGCTGTTTTTT.

The chain joins TRBV25-1 to TRBJ2-5; D is possibly TRBD1 or TRBD2 (5 bases each). V was trimmed by 7 bases and J by 5 bases, leaving 17 bases between them. Germline loops: CDR1 MGHDK, CDR2 SYGVNS. This CDR3 contains 14 residues. CDR3 region: CASTPGPGAETQYF. DNA for the CDR3: TGTGCCAGCACGCCGGGGCCGGGCGCGGAGACCCAGTACTTC.

Comments on this clone: This sample also contains other DNA sequences that code for the same CDR3. The chain recombines TRBV5-4 with TRBJ2-7; 8 bases are shared with TRBD2. Germline V gene lookup returns CDR1 SGHNT and CDR2 YYREEE (reference sequence). This CDR3 is 14 amino acids long. Losses at the gene ends were 2 bases for V and 1 base for J; bases not matched to a gene: 2. The CDR3 sequence: CASSFTGGSYEQYF. The CDR3 coding sequence is TGTGCCAGCAGCTTCACGGGGGGGTCCTACGAGCAGTACTTC.

V is TRBV27 and J is TRBJ2-3, with 7 bases fitting TRBD2. CDR1 and CDR2 (germline): MNHEY, SMNVEV (reference sequence). V was pared by 4 bases and J by 3 bases, with 7 bases of the junction left unmatched. The CDR3 has 15 residues. CDR3 loop: CASSSFWEGTDTQYF. DNA for the CDR3: TGTGCCAGCAGTTCTTTTTGGGAGGGAACAGATACGCAGTATTTT.

The V and J genes are TRBV7-8 and TRBJ1-1, with D hard to call. V gave up 4 bases and J gave up 5 bases, with 11 bases separating them. The CDR3 sequence is 13 residues long. Germline CDR1 SGHVS, CDR2 FQNEAQ. The CDR3 bases are TGTGCCAGCAGCTCCGGGCCTAGAACTGAAGCTTTCTTT. As protein: CASSSGPRTEAFF.

The CDR3 DNA sequence: TGTGCCAGCAGCGTAGTTGAACTAGCGGGAGGTGAGCAGTTCTTC. It specifies CASSVVELAGGEQFF. V and J are TRBV9 and TRBJ2-1; TRBD2 agrees at 12 bases. V shed 0 bases, J shed 9 bases, and the junction held 4 bases outside the gene matches. This CDR3 has 15 amino acids. CDR1 and CDR2 from the germline V gene are SGDLS and YYNGEE.

The chain is built from TRBV7-9 and TRBJ2-5, with 7 positions matching TRBD1. V was pared by 4 bases and J by 1 base, with 9 bases of the junction left unmatched. Germline V lookup: CDR1 SEHNR, CDR2 FQNEAQ (reference sequence). The CDR3 has 16 residues. The CDR3: CASSSGQGVFQETQYF. CDR3 nucleotides: TGTGCCAGCAGCTCTGGGCAGGGGGTTTTCCAAGAGACCCAGTACTTC.

The chain has TRBV9 and TRBJ2-3; TRBD2 agrees at 9 bases. Germline CDR1 and CDR2: SGDLS and YYNGEE. V dropped 4 bases and J dropped 5; count of bases not matched to a gene: 23. CDR3 length: 20 residues. CDR3 coding DNA: TGTGCCAGCAGCCCCGAGGGAGCGGGGGGACCCGGGCAACCTAGAGATACGCAGTATTTT. It translates to CASSPEGAGGPGQPRDTQYF.

The rearrangement uses TRBV29-1 and TRBJ2-2; no clear D gene. The germline V and J ends were trimmed by 8 bases and 1 base, with 11 bases remaining between them. Germline V gene lookup returns CDR1 SQVTM and CDR2 ANQGSEA. The CDR3 length is 13 residues. Here the CDR3 reads CSIAGLNTGELFF. The CDR3 DNA reads as TGCAGCATCGCTGGGTTGAACACCGGGGAGCTGTTTTTT.

The CDR3 here is CAWSVPSDRGHSPLHF. The CDR3 coding sequence is TGTGCCTGGAGTGTCCCCTCGGACAGGGGGCATTCACCCCTCCACTTT. V is TRBV30 and J is TRBJ1-6; TRBD1 matches at 11 bases. The CDR3 consists of 16 residues. Unmatched junction bases numbered 6, after V lost 0 bases and J lost 8 bases. Germline V gene lookup returns CDR1 GTSNPN and CDR2 SVGIG (reference sequence). Full variable domain (outside the CDR3, taken from reference TRBV30 and TRBJ1-6): SQTIHQWPATLVQPVGSPLSLECTVEGTSNPNLYWYRQAAGRGLQLLFYSVGIGQISSEVPQNLSASRPQDRQFILSSKKLLLSDSGFYLCAWSVPSDRGHSPLHFGNGTRLTVT.

This clone was detected once. The sample holds other DNA sequences that translate to the same CDR3. The chain links TRBV6-6 to TRBJ2-7; 7 nucleotides agree with TRBD2. The CDR3 has 15 residues. CDR1 is MNHNY, CDR2 SVGAGI, per germline (reference sequence). Unmatched junction bases numbered 7, after V lost 5 bases and J lost 0 bases. The CDR3 DNA reads as TGTGCCAGCAGTAGCGGGACGGCAAGCTCCTACGAGCAGTACTTC. Translating it yields CASSSGTASSYEQYF.

Notes on this clone: The same CDR3 also results from other DNA sequences found in this sample. V usage is TRBV7-9 and J usage is TRBJ2-1; D ambiguous. CDR1 and CDR2 from the germline V gene are SEHNR and FQNEAQ (reference sequence). With 4 bases removed from V and 8 bases from J, the gap between germline ends came to 6 bases. The CDR3 is 11 residues long. The CDR3, as DNA: TGTGCCAGCAGCTCCTATGATGAGCAGTTCTTC. This gives the protein CASSSYDEQFF.

The V and J genes are TRBV10-2 and TRBJ2-7; weak D call: TRBD1 (6 bases). CDR1 WSHSY and CDR2 SAAADI come from the germline V gene. The CDR3 totals 18 residues. Between the trimmed V and J ends, which lost 6 bases and 0 bases, there was a span of 24 bases. The CDR3 DNA sequence: TGCGCCAGCAGCGTTTCGGATTGGGCTCGGGACAACTCCTACGAGCAGTACTTC. Translation gives CASSVSDWARDNSYEQYF.

This clone was observed a single time. This chain links TRBV6-6 with TRBJ1-6; D call uncertain. This CDR3 comprises 14 residues. The germline V gene encodes CDR1 MNHNY and CDR2 SVGAGI (reference sequence). V was shortened by 2 bases and J by 8 bases, with 10 bases between the two germline ends. CDR3 region: CASSYAGPDSPLHF. CDR3 coding DNA: TGTGCCAGCAGTTACGCCGGACCCGATTCACCCCTCCACTTT.

V gene TRBV4-1 combines with J gene TRBJ2-7; 8 bases are a match to TRBD1. The length of the CDR3 is 15 residues. Looked up from germline, CDR1 is MGHRA and CDR2 is YSYEKL. V was clipped by 1 base and J by 3 bases; unmatched bases: 5. The CDR3 is CASSQVTGQDYEQYF. CDR3 nucleotide sequence: TGCGCCAGCAGCCAAGTTACGGGACAGGACTACGAGCAGTACTTC.